The rows below give T cell receptor beta chains drawn from one sample of a study of monozygotic twins with inflammatory bowel disease. No DNA is given; TCRdb re-called the 5' RACE reads and lists each CDR3 protein once. The sample has about 160,000 distinct CDR3 sequences. Sequencing input: blood. These receptors were obtained from a human donor with ulcerative colitis or Crohn's disease, or a healthy co-twin of an affected twin (not recorded which). Both conserved end residues are part of each CDR3.

J: TRBJ1-1; V: TRBV27; length: 14; CDR3: CASSYGTEGTEAFF
J: TRBJ2-7; V: TRBV6-2/TRBV6-3; length: 16; CDR3: CATKSYPGGGAYEQYF
J: TRBJ2-7; V: TRBV10-3; length: 14; CDR3: CAISDRGNNYEQYF
J: TRBJ2-3; V: TRBV5-1; length: 15; CDR3: CASSFRDGRTDTQYF
J: TRBJ2-2; V: TRBV10-3; length: 13; CDR3: CAIRKGAGGELVF
J: TRBJ2-7; V: TRBV7-2; length: 15; CDR3: CASSLAGVLSYEQYF
J: TRBJ2-1; V: TRBV28; length: 16; CDR3: CASSLSVGEFTWEQFF
J: TRBJ2-3; V: TRBV15; length: 15; CDR3: CATSGSGGAVVTQYF
J: TRBJ2-2; V: TRBV7-3; length: 14; CDR3: CASSLMVETGELFF
J: TRBJ2-3; V: TRBV20-1; length: 14; CDR3: CSATRDSSTDTQYF
J: TRBJ2-3; V: TRBV20-1; length: 15; CDR3: CSARSASGATDTQYF
J: TRBJ1-4; V: TRBV6-1; length: 14; CDR3: CASNPGTLGEKLFF
J: TRBJ1-1; V: TRBV27; length: 15; CDR3: CASRLDRQGYTEAFF
J: TRBJ2-3; V: TRBV10-3; length: 14; CDR3: CAISAGVNTDTQYF
J: TRBJ2-1; V: TRBV23-1; length: 12; CDR3: CASSQRGNEQFF
J: TRBJ2-3; V: TRBV20-1; length: 15; CDR3: CSSVSAGTGVDTQYF
J: TRBJ2-1; V: TRBV5-1; length: 15; CDR3: CASSGGRGTYNEQFF
J: TRBJ2-3; V: TRBV25-1; length: 15; CDR3: CASSETSGYTDTQYF
J: TRBJ2-7; V: TRBV20-1; length: 15; CDR3: CSARAGQGAMNEQYF
J: TRBJ2-2; V: TRBV12-3/TRBV12-4; length: 14; CDR3: CAITLLAATGELFF
J: TRBJ1-3; V: TRBV18; length: 18; CDR3: CASLPTAKGPGSGNTIYF
J: TRBJ2-7; V: TRBV7-2; length: 12; CDR3: CASSFASYEQYF
J: TRBJ2-5; V: TRBV7-6; length: 17; CDR3: CASSLAGTLAGGETQYF
J: TRBJ2-3; V: TRBV20-1; length: 15; CDR3: CSASDLAGGRDTQYF
J: TRBJ1-6; V: TRBV7-9; length: 15; CDR3: CASSPRDREGSPLHF
J: TRBJ2-3; V: TRBV12-3/TRBV12-4; length: 13; CDR3: CASSLIGADTQYF
J: TRBJ2-3; V: TRBV24-1; length: 16; CDR3: CATSDPSGTGTDTQYF
J: TRBJ1-1; V: TRBV7-8; length: 15; CDR3: CASTPLGAENTEAFF
J: TRBJ1-1; V: TRBV11-3; length: 14; CDR3: CASSEGSMNTEAFF
J: TRBJ1-6; V: TRBV4-2; length: 15; CDR3: CASSQEQKYNSPLHF
J: TRBJ2-5; V: TRBV5-1; length: 14; CDR3: CASRSGVVGETQYF
J: TRBJ2-7; V: TRBV5-1; length: 15; CDR3: CASSLTSGSANEQYF
J: TRBJ1-4; V: TRBV19; length: 14; CDR3: CASSRISTNEKLFF
J: TRBJ1-2; V: TRBV7-2; length: 17; CDR3: CASSSKVTVSDNYGYTF
J: TRBJ2-3; V: TRBV12-3/TRBV12-4; length: 15; CDR3: CASARAGFMADTQYF
J: TRBJ2-3; V: TRBV27; length: 13; CDR3: CASSHASTDTQYF
J: TRBJ2-3; V: TRBV9; length: 15; CDR3: CASSVSGERTDTQYF
J: TRBJ1-1; V: TRBV12-3/TRBV12-4; length: 16; CDR3: CASSSRTGPMNTEAFF
J: TRBJ2-5; V: TRBV18; length: 16; CDR3: CASSPSASGRGETQYF
J: TRBJ2-7; V: TRBV14; length: 16; CDR3: CASSQGLAGGPHEQYF
J: TRBJ1-4; V: TRBV4-2; length: 12; CDR3: CASSRQQGALFF
J: TRBJ2-5; V: TRBV7-8; length: 18; CDR3: CASSLARMTRRGKETQYF
J: TRBJ1-5; V: TRBV5-1; length: 17; CDR3: CASSLKEYTGPNQPQHF
J: TRBJ2-1; V: TRBV7-9; length: 13; CDR3: CASSRTSRNEQFF
J: TRBJ2-7; V: TRBV5-1; length: 13; CDR3: CASRGVGAYEQYF
J: TRBJ2-5; V: TRBV5-8; length: 13; CDR3: CASSFGQGETQYF
J: TRBJ2-3; V: TRBV5-6; length: 15; CDR3: CASFRGGWGTDTQYF
J: TRBJ2-5; V: TRBV11-1; length: 19; CDR3: CASSFPPRTSGKYQETQYF
J: TRBJ2-2; V: TRBV7-9; length: 15; CDR3: CASSLRGTNTGELFF
J: TRBJ2-7; V: TRBV9; length: 14; CDR3: CASSVEGNSYEQYF
J: TRBJ2-7; V: TRBV6-1; length: 13; CDR3: CASTPGGRGEQYF
J: TRBJ2-7; V: TRBV12-3/TRBV12-4; length: 12; CDR3: CASRAHNYEQYF
J: TRBJ1-4; V: TRBV20-1; length: 13; CDR3: CSASPDGSEKLFF